Below are 8 T cell receptor beta chains sequenced from a single sample in a study of shared clonotypes between healthy human individuals. The method was immunoSEQ multiplex PCR; TCRdb's version includes in-frame clones alone and lacks a portion of them. The sample carries approximately 95,000 clones, about 68% recorded once. Sample: memory CD8+ T cells sorted from blood. Subset of the sample: CD45RO+ cells pooled with CCR7-negative TemRA cells. The receptors were sampled from a man between 25 and 39 years old in good health.

The chain uses TRBV4-3 and TRBJ2-1; 10 nucleotides match TRBD2. Germline CDR1 is LGHNA and CDR2 is YSLEER. The CDR3 spans 18 residues. With 0 bases clipped from V and 6 bases from J, the junction kept 11 bases outside the gene matches. CDR3 in amino acids: CASSQDGASGSWPNEQFF. As DNA, the CDR3 is TGCGCCAGCAGCCAAGATGGGGCTAGCGGGAGTTGGCCCAATGAGCAGTTCTTC.

This clone has just one count. The chain uses TRBV7-2 and TRBJ1-4; the D is unclear. Trimming took off 6 bases at V and 5 bases at J, with 25 bases between the two ends. Germline-derived CDR1 and CDR2 are SGHTA and FQGNSA. This CDR3 comprises 18 residues. CDR3 nucleotides: TGTGCCAGCAGTGAACCTTCGTGTCTCCTAGTCGACAATGAAAAACTGTTTTTT. Its translation is CASSEPSCLLVDNEKLFF.

This clone was observed once. V usage is TRBV19 and J usage is TRBJ2-2; TRBD2 might be the D (6 bases). With 8 bases removed from V and 4 bases from J, the gap between germline ends came to 17 bases. This CDR3 has 15 amino acids. Germline V CDR1 and CDR2: LNHDA, SQIVND (reference sequence). The CDR3 bases are TGTGCCAGTGGGGGGTTTAGTTCCTCCACCGGGGAGCTGTTTTTT. This encodes CASGGFSSSTGELFF.

This clone is medium-sized. Within the sample, other DNA sequences also encode this same CDR3. This chain links TRBV7-9 with TRBJ2-1; 10 nucleotides align to TRBD2. CDR1 and CDR2 (germline): SEHNR, FQNEAQ (reference sequence). The CDR3 is made up of 15 amino acids. After removal of 5 bases from V and 9 bases from J, the junction contained 10 bases not matched to a gene. For the CDR3, the DNA is TGTGCCAGCAGCCTCCAGCGGGAGGGCCGGACTGAGCAGTTCTTC. This translates into CASSLQREGRTEQFF.

This rearrangement joins TRBV28 to TRBJ2-3; a weak D match, TRBD1 (6 bases). CDR1 is MDHEN, CDR2 SYDVKM, per germline. Deletions cut 4 bases from V and 0 bases from J, with 11 bases between. The CDR3 is 15 amino acids. The CDR3 here is CASSSNRASTDTQYF. Here the CDR3 DNA reads TGTGCCAGCAGTTCGAACAGGGCTAGCACAGATACGCAGTATTTT.

This chain joins TRBV11-2 and TRBJ2-7; the match to TRBD1 covers 8 bases. The V gene end was trimmed by 4 bases and the J gene end by 3 bases; junction bases not matched to a gene: 5. The CDR3 totals 14 residues. Germline V gene sequence: CDR1 SGHAT, CDR2 FQNNGV. CDR3 protein: CASSSDRVYYEQYF. In nucleotides, the CDR3 is TGTGCCAGCAGCTCGGACAGGGTATACTACGAGCAGTACTTC.

Concerning this clone: This could be a read error, since a much larger clone is one nucleotide away. The rearrangement links TRBV6-5 to TRBJ2-3; 13 bases map to TRBD2. J was trimmed by 4 bases and V by 5 bases; bases with no gene match: 0. Germline V gene sequence: CDR1 MNHEY, CDR2 SVGAGI. The CDR3 is 14 residues long. The CDR3 sequence is CASSGLAGADTQYF. The CDR3 DNA follows: TGTGCCAGCAGTGGACTAGCGGGAGCAGATACGCAGTATTTT.

The chain uses TRBV2 and TRBJ2-3; D gene ambiguous. This CDR3 spans 14 amino acids. Germline V gives CDR1 SNHLY, CDR2 FYNNEI. Trimming removed 7 bases from V and 2 bases from J, with 13 bases in between. The CDR3 DNA is TGTGCCAGCACCCACCTGGGGTCCACAGATACGCAGTATTTT. The encoded protein is CASTHLGSTDTQYF.